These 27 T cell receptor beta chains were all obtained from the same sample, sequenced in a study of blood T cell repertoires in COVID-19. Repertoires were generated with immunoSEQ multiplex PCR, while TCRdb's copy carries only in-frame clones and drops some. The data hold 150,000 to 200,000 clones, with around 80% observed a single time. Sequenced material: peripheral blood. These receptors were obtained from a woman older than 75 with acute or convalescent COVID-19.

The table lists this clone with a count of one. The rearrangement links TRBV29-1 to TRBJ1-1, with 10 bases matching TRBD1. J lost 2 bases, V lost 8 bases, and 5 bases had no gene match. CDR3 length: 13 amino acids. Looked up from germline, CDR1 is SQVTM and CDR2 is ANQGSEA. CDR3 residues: CSTRTGGNTEAFF. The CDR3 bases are TGCAGCACCCGGACAGGGGGAAACACTGAAGCTTTCTTT.

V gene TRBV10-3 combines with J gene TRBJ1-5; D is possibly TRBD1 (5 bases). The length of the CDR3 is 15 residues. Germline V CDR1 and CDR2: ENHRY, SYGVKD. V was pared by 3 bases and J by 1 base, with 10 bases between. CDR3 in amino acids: CAISDGGVSNQPQHF. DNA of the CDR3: TGTGCCATCAGTGATGGAGGGGTAAGCAATCAGCCCCAGCATTTT.

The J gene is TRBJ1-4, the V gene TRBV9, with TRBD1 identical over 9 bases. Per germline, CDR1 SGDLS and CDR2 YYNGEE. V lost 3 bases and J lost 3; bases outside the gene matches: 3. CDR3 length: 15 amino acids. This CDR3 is CASSAGDRANEKLFF. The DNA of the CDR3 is TGTGCCAGCAGCGCCGGGGACAGGGCTAATGAAAAACTGTTTTTT.

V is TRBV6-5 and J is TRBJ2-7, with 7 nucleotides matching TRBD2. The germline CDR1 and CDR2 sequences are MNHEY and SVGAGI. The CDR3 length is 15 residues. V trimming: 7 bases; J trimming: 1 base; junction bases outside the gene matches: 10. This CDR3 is CASTTLGGESYEQYF. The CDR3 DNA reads TGTGCCAGCACCACACTGGGGGGGGAATCCTACGAGCAGTACTTC.

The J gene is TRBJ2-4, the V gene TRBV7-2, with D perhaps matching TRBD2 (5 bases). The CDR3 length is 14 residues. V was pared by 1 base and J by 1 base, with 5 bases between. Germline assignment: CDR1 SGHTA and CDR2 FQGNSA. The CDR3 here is CASSLGGAKNIQYF. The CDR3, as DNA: TGTGCCAGCAGCTTAGGAGGGGCCAAAAACATTCAGTACTTC.

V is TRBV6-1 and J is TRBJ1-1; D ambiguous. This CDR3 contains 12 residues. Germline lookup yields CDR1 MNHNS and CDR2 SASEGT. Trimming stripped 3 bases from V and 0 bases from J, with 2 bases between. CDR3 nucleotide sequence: TGTGCCAGCAGTGACATGAACACTGAAGCTTTCTTT. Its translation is CASSDMNTEAFF.

CDR3 in DNA: TGCGCCAGCAGTCCACAGGGAACTAACACTGAAGCTTTCTTT. This codes for CASSPQGTNTEAFF. The rearrangement joins TRBV5-1 to TRBJ1-1, with a possible D match to TRBD1 (6 bases). The germline V and J ends were trimmed by 5 bases and 2 bases, with 13 bases remaining between them. The germline CDR1 and CDR2 sequences are SGHRS and YFSETQ. This CDR3 spans 14 amino acids.

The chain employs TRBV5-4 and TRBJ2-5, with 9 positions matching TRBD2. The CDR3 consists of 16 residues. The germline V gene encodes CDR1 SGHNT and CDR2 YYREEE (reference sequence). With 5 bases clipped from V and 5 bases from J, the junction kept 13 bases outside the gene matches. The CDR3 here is CASRGRGRAVEETQYF. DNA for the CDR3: TGTGCCAGCAGGGGTCGCGGGAGGGCCGTTGAGGAGACCCAGTACTTC.

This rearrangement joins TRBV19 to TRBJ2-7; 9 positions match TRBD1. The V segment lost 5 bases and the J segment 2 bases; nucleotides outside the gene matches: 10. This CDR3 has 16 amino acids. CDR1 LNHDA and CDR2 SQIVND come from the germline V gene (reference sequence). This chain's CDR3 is CASSGTGLRLPYEQYF. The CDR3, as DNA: TGTGCCAGTAGTGGGACAGGGCTACGACTCCCCTACGAGCAGTACTTC.

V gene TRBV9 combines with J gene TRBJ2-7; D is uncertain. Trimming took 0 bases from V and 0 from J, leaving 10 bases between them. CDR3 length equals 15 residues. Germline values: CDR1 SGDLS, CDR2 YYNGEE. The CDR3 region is CASSVGAGTSYEQYF. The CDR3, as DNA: TGTGCCAGCAGCGTAGGGGCCGGAACCTCCTACGAGCAGTACTTC.

The CDR3 sequence is CASSSLSLGANTEAFF. As DNA, the CDR3 is TGTGCCAGCAGCTCTTTATCGCTGGGGGCGAACACTGAAGCTTTCTTT. The gene calls are TRBV7-8 and TRBJ1-1, with D possibly TRBD1 on 6 matching bases. The CDR3 totals 16 residues. The V gene lost 4 bases and the J gene lost 1 base, with 16 bases spanning the gap. Germline CDR1 SGHVS, CDR2 FQNEAQ.

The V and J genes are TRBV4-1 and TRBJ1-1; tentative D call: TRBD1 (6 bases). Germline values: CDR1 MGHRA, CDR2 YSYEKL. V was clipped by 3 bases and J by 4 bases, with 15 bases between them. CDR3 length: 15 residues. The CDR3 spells CASSQSGQRRTEAFF. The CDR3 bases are TGCGCCAGCAGCCAGTCAGGACAGCGCCGCACTGAAGCTTTCTTT.

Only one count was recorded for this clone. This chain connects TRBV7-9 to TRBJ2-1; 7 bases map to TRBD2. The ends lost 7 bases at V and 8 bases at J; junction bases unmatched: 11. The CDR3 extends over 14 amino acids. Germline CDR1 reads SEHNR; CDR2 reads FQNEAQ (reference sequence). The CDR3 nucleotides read TGTGCCAGCACCAGTCGGACTAGTCGGGATGAGCAGTTCTTC. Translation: CASTSRTSRDEQFF.

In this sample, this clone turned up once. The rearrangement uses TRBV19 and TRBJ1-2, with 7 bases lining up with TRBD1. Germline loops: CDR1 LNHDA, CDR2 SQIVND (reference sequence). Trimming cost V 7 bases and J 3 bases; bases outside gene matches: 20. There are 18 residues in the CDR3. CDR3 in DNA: TGTGCCAGTAATTCGGGTTTTGTCCGGGACAGAAGTTACTATGGCTACACCTTC. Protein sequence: CASNSGFVRDRSYYGYTF.

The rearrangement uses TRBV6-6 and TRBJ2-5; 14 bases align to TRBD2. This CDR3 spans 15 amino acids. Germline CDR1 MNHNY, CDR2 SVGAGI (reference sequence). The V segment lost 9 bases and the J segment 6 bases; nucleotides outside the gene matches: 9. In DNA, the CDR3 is TGTGCCAGTGGGACCGGGACTAGCGGGAGAAAGACCCAGTACTTC. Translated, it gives CASGTGTSGRKTQYF.

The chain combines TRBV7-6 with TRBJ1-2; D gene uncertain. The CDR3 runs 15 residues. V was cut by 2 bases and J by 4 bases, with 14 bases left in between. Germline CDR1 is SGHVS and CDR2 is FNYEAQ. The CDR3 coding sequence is TGTGCCAGCAGCTTATTACCAGGAGGGAGCTATGGCTACACCTTC. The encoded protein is CASSLLPGGSYGYTF.

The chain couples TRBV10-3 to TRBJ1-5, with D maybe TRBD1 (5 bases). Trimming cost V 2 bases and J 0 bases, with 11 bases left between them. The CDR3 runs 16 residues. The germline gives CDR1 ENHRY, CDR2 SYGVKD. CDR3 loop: CAISERGINSNQPQHF. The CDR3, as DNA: TGTGCCATCAGTGAGCGGGGGATCAATAGCAATCAGCCCCAGCATTTT.

The CDR3 region is CASSSPFNTEAFF. The DNA of the CDR3 is TGTGCCAGCAGTTCTCCTTTTAACACTGAAGCTTTCTTT. J is TRBJ1-1 and V is TRBV2; D unresolved. This CDR3 spans 13 amino acids. V was pared by 5 bases and J by 2 bases, with 9 bases between. Germline CDR1 SNHLY, CDR2 FYNNEI.

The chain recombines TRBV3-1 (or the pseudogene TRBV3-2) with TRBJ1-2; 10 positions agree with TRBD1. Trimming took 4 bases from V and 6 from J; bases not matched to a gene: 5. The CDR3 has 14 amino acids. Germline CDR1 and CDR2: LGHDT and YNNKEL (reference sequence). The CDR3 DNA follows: TGTGCCAGCAGCCCCATGACAGGGGGCAATGGCTACACCTTC. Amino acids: CASSPMTGGNGYTF.

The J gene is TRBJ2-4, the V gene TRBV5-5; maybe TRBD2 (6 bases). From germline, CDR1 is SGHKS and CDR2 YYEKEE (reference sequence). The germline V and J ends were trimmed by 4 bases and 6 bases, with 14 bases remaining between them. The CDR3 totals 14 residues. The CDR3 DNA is TGTGCCAGCAGCACCGATGTCGGGGGAAACATTCAGTACTTC. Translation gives CASSTDVGGNIQYF.

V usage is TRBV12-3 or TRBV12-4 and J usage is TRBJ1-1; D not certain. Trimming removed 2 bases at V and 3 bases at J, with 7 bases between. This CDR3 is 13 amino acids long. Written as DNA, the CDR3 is TGTGCCAGCAGTTTAAATTCGGACACTGAAGCTTTCTTT. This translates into CASSLNSDTEAFF.

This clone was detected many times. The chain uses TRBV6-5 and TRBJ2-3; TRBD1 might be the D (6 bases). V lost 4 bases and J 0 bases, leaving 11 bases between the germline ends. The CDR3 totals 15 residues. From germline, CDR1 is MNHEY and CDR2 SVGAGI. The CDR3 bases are TGTGCCAGCAGTTCCTCCGGACAGAGCACAGATACGCAGTATTTT. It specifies CASSSSGQSTDTQYF.

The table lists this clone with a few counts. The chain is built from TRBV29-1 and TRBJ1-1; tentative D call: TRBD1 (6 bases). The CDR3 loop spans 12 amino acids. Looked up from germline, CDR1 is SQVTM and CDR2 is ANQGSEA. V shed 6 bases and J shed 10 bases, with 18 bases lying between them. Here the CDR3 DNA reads TGCAGCGTCGAAAGCGGGGGCGCGATAGCTTTCTTT. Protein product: CSVESGGAIAFF.

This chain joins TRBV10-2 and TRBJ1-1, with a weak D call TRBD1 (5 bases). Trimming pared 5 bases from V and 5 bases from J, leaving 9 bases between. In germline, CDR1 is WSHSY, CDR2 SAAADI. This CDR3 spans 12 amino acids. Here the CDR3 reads CASSRPGTEAFF. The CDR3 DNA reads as TGCGCCAGCAGTAGACCAGGGACTGAAGCTTTCTTT.

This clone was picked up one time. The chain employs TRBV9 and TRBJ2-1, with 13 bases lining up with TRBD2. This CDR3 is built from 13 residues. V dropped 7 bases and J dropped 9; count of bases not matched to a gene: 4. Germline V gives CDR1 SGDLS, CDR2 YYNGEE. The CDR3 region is CASRTSGSPEQFF. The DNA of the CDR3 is TGTGCCAGCCGGACTAGCGGGAGCCCTGAGCAGTTCTTC.

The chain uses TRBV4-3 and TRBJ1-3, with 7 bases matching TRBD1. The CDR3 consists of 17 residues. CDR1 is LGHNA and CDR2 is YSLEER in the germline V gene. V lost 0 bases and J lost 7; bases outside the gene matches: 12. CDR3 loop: CASSQEGGGGMGNTIYF. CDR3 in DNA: TGCGCCAGCAGCCAAGAGGGAGGAGGGGGCATGGGGAACACCATATATTTT.

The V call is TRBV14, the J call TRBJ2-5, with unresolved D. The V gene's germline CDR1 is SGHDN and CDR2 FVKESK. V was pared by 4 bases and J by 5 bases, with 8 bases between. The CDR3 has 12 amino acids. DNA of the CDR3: TGTGCCAGCAGCCCATTCGGGGAGACCCAGTACTTC. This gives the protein CASSPFGETQYF.